A single sample gave rise to the 8 T cell receptor beta chains below, sequenced in a study of control samples from healthy donors and cancer patients. Sequencing was performed with immunoSEQ multiplex PCR; in TCRdb, only in-frame clones are kept and a portion is missing. The sample contains just over 150,000 clones, roughly 94% of which appear only once. What was sequenced was blood. These receptors all stem from a woman aged 35 to 49 in good health.

In its sample, this clone was seen a few times. The rearrangement joins TRBV6-2 or TRBV6-3 to TRBJ1-2; no definite D call. CDR3 length equals 15 residues. Looked up from germline, CDR1 is MNHEY and CDR2 is SVGEGT. Trimming took 0 bases from V and 8 from J, leaving 16 bases between them. The CDR3 is CASSYSTSDPQGYTF. CDR3 DNA: TGTGCCAGCAGTTACTCGACCAGTGATCCGCAGGGCTACACCTTC.

J is TRBJ2-1 and V is TRBV19; possibly TRBD1 for D (5 bases). The CDR3 contains 16 residues. The V end lost 6 bases, the J end lost 0 bases, and 15 bases lay between the germline ends. Per the germline V gene, CDR1 is LNHDA and CDR2 is SQIVND (reference sequence). The CDR3 is CASSPNLGLSYNEQFF. Here the CDR3 DNA reads TGTGCCAGTAGCCCCAATTTGGGGCTCTCCTACAATGAGCAGTTCTTC.

The J gene is TRBJ1-1, the V gene TRBV19; D call uncertain. The germline gives CDR1 LNHDA, CDR2 SQIVND (reference sequence). The V end lost 4 bases, the J end lost 0 bases, and 12 bases lay between the germline ends. CDR3 length: 15 amino acids. CDR3: CASSKPGRLNTEAFF. The CDR3 nucleotides are TGTGCCAGTAGTAAACCCGGGAGGTTGAACACTGAAGCTTTCTTT.

The CDR3 is CASSNGQPPAVVHNSPLHF. The DNA of the CDR3 is TGTGCCAGCAGTAACGGACAGCCCCCCGCAGTAGTTCATAATTCACCCCTCCACTTT. J is TRBJ1-6 and V is TRBV6-2 or TRBV6-3, with D possibly being TRBD1 (6 bases). Trimming took off 5 bases at V and 5 bases at J, with 25 bases between the two ends. The germline gives CDR1 MNHEY, CDR2 SVGEGT. The CDR3 is 19 amino acids.

V gene TRBV2 combines with J gene TRBJ2-7, with 8 bases matching TRBD2. Germline CDR1 is SNHLY and CDR2 is FYNNEI. The length of the CDR3 is 13 residues. The ends lost 10 bases at V and 0 bases at J; junction bases unmatched: 5. This CDR3 is CATTSGPSYEQYF. The CDR3 region has the DNA TGTGCCACTACTAGCGGTCCCTCCTACGAGCAGTACTTC.

This clone was observed a single time. J is TRBJ2-3 and V is TRBV6-2 or TRBV6-3; 9 bases match TRBD2. From germline, CDR1 is MNHEY and CDR2 SVGEGT. Trimming at V came to 4 bases and at J to 0 bases, leaving 5 bases not matched to a gene. The CDR3 contains 16 residues. This chain's CDR3 is CASSSRTSASTDTQYF. The CDR3 region has the DNA TGTGCCAGCAGTTCCCGGACTAGCGCTAGCACAGATACGCAGTATTTT.

The genes are TRBV7-2 and TRBJ2-7; D perhaps matches TRBD2 (6 bases). The V gene lost 1 base and the J gene lost 6 bases, with 13 bases spanning the gap. The CDR3 runs 14 residues. Germline CDR1 SGHTA, CDR2 FQGNSA. CDR3 DNA: TGTGCCAGCAGCTTAGAGGGCGGGGTTGGCGAGCAGTACTTC. Its translation: CASSLEGGVGEQYF.

This chain uses TRBV14 with TRBJ1-1; D may be TRBD1 (6 bases). Germline V gene data show CDR1 as SGHDN and CDR2 as FVKESK. This CDR3 is built from 16 residues. V lost 8 bases, J lost 0 bases, and 19 bases lay in between. The CDR3 reads CASLPSGASMNTEAFF. DNA of the CDR3: TGTGCCAGCCTACCTTCGGGGGCTTCCATGAACACTGAAGCTTTCTTT. The variable domain in full, with the rest retrieved from reference TRBV14 and TRBJ1-1, is EAGVTQFPSHSVIEKGQTVTLRCDPISGHDNLYWYRRVMGKEIKFLLHFVKESKQDESGMPNNRFLAERTGGTYSTLKVQPAELEDSGVYFCASLPSGASMNTEAFFGQGTRLTVV.